These 22 T cell receptor beta chains were all obtained from the same sample, sequenced in a study of CD8 T cells in ankylosing spondylitis. Overall study results and limits: Blood of patients with ankylosing spondylitis appeared to be characterized by a TCR beta motif of eight or nine highly homologous variants.

TCRdb independently ran MiXCR on the 5' RACE reads; one entry per CDR3 protein. Of roughly 470,000 distinct CDR3 sequences in the sample, 26% were seen once. Their target antigens are unknown. Sequencing was carried out using blood, either unsorted or a sorted T cell fraction (not recorded which). The receptors shown here come from a male donor with ankylosing spondylitis.

V gene TRBV3-1 combines with J gene TRBJ1-6; D gene uncertain. The ends were cut back, 4 bases at V and 7 bases at J, with 8 bases in the middle. The CDR3 extends over 13 amino acids. Per germline, CDR1 LGHDT and CDR2 YNNKEL (reference sequence). CDR3 sequence: CASSPVRNSPLHF. CDR3 coding DNA: TGTGCCAGCAGCCCCGTCCGAAATTCACCCCTCCACTTT.

This clonotype was seen a handful of times. CDR3 sequence (DNA): TGCGCCAGCAGCCAGAACAGACCTTCTGAAGCTTTCTTT. Encoded protein: CASSQNRPSEAFF. The chain combines TRBV5-1 with TRBJ1-1; D is ambiguous. Per the germline V gene, CDR1 is SGHRS and CDR2 is YFSETQ. This CDR3 is 13 amino acids long. The germline V and J ends were trimmed by 4 bases and 6 bases, with 13 bases remaining between them.

The rearrangement uses TRBV11-2 and TRBJ2-1, with 9 bases that match TRBD2. After removal of 0 bases from V and 6 bases from J, the junction contained 9 bases not matched to a gene. The CDR3 has 17 amino acids. The germline V gene encodes CDR1 SGHAT and CDR2 FQNNGV. The CDR3 DNA follows: TGTGCCAGCAGCTTAGAGTCCGGCGGGAGGGCCCGCAATGAGCAGTTCTTC. Amino acids: CASSLESGGRARNEQFF.

The chain is built from TRBV19 and TRBJ1-5; perhaps TRBD1 as D (6 bases). Between the trimmed V and J ends, which lost 3 bases and 7 bases, there was a span of 13 bases. CDR1 is LNHDA and CDR2 is SQIVND in the germline V gene (reference sequence). The CDR3 has 14 amino acids. The CDR3 spells CASSITGTTQPQHF. The DNA for the CDR3 is TGTGCCAGTAGTATCACAGGGACCACGCAGCCCCAGCATTTT.

This clonotype was observed many times. Relative to the germline gene, one junction end is altered; a read error may explain this. The chain joins TRBV5-1 to TRBJ1-1, with D uncertain. CDR1 and CDR2 from the germline V gene are SGHRS and YFSETQ. This CDR3 comprises 13 residues. CDR3 coding DNA: TGTGCCAGCAGCTTAGGCCCCGGGACTGAAGCTTTCTTT. Its translation: CASSLGPGTEAFF.

This clonotype has more than one count but fewer than ten. The rearrangement uses TRBV29-1 and TRBJ2-1; 13 bases agree with TRBD2. From germline, CDR1 is SQVTM and CDR2 ANQGSEA. This CDR3 is 14 amino acids long. The V and J ends lost 4 bases and 6 bases, in that order; junction bases with no gene match: 3. The CDR3 reads CSVVGLAGLNEQFF. The DNA for the CDR3 is TGCAGCGTTGTGGGACTAGCGGGACTCAATGAGCAGTTCTTC.

V and J are TRBV5-5 and TRBJ2-7; no definite D call. CDR1 and CDR2 from the germline V gene are SGHKS and YYEKEE (reference sequence). Trimming removed 0 bases from V and 1 base from J, with 8 bases in between. This CDR3 has 14 amino acids. The CDR3 nucleotides are TGTGCCAGCAGCTTGGGGCCTCAGTCCTACGAGCAGTACTTC. Its protein is CASSLGPQSYEQYF.

The chain has TRBV5-1 and TRBJ2-5, with 10 bases aligning to TRBD1. J was trimmed by 3 bases and V by 4 bases; bases with no gene match: 6. The CDR3 is made up of 15 amino acids. The germline V gene has CDR1 SGHRS and CDR2 YFSETQ. The CDR3, as DNA: TGCGCCAGCAGCCCTACCGGGACAGGGGAAGAGACCCAGTACTTC. As protein: CASSPTGTGEETQYF.

This clonotype came up many times. The chain uses TRBV11-2 and TRBJ1-1; D is uncertain. The CDR3 totals 13 residues. V was clipped by 1 base and J by 8 bases, with 11 bases between them. The germline CDR1 and CDR2 sequences are SGHAT and FQNNGV. This chain's CDR3 is CASSLGGPGEAFF. As DNA, the CDR3 is TGTGCCAGCAGCTTAGGAGGACCCGGGGAAGCTTTCTTT.

This clonotype was seen a few times. The J gene is TRBJ2-1, the V gene TRBV12-3 or TRBV12-4; D perhaps matches TRBD1 (6 bases). CDR3 length: 18 amino acids. Deletions cut 6 bases from V and 0 bases from J, with 21 bases between. The CDR3 DNA is TGTGCCAGCAGGCCGGGACACAGCGAAACCAGCTCCTACAATGAGCAGTTCTTC. It translates to CASRPGHSETSSYNEQFF.

The V gene is TRBV6-4, the J gene TRBJ2-2; the match to TRBD1 covers 10 bases. V was pared by 5 bases and J by 6 bases, with 9 bases of the junction left unmatched. Germline V CDR1 and CDR2: MRHNA, SNTAGT. The CDR3 has 16 residues. The CDR3: CASSPDSGTGAGELFF. CDR3 coding DNA: TGTGCCAGCAGTCCCGACTCCGGGACAGGGGCCGGGGAGCTGTTTTTT.

This clonotype has a handful of counts. The chain couples TRBV7-9 to TRBJ2-4, with no clear D. Germline V lookup: CDR1 SEHNR, CDR2 FQNEAQ (reference sequence). CDR3 size: 13 residues. V gave up 4 bases and J gave up 6 bases, with 10 bases separating them. CDR3 in DNA: TGTGCCAGCAGCTCCGGCGGTGCAAACATTCAGTACTTC. Its translation: CASSSGGANIQYF.

The table lists this clonotype with a few counts. This chain uses TRBV12-3 or TRBV12-4 with TRBJ2-5, with D perhaps matching TRBD1 or TRBD2 (5 bases each). This CDR3 spans 15 amino acids. V was pared by 6 bases and J by 5 bases, with 19 bases between. CDR3 amino acids: CASRPWDVEGETQYF. Written as DNA, the CDR3 is TGTGCCAGCAGGCCATGGGACGTAGAGGGGGAGACCCAGTACTTC.

This clonotype occurred many times. In DNA form, the CDR3 reads TGTGCCAGCAGTACACGACTAGCGGGAGGGCGTTACAATGAGCAGTTCTTC. It encodes CASSTRLAGGRYNEQFF. The chain couples TRBV12-3 or TRBV12-4 to TRBJ2-1; 14 nucleotides align to TRBD2. The CDR3 covers 17 residues. V lost 5 bases to trimming and J lost 4 bases; unmatched junction nucleotides: 7.

The genes are TRBV20-1 and TRBJ2-5; D might be TRBD1 or TRBD2, each matching 5 bases. Trimming shortened V by 5 bases and J by 4 bases, and 11 bases separated the two germline ends. The germline V gene encodes CDR1 DFQATT and CDR2 SNEGSKA (reference sequence). CDR3 length: 12 residues. CDR3 residues: CSADRDRETQYF. For the CDR3, the DNA is TGCAGTGCTGACCGGGACCGAGAGACCCAGTACTTC.

The rearrangement uses TRBV20-1 and TRBJ2-5, with unresolved D. The length of the CDR3 is 13 residues. The germline V and J ends were trimmed by 5 bases and 2 bases, with 12 bases remaining between them. Germline V gene sequence: CDR1 DFQATT, CDR2 SNEGSKA (reference sequence). CDR3 sequence: CSAYRALQETQYF. As DNA, the CDR3 is TGCAGTGCTTATCGGGCACTTCAAGAGACCCAGTACTTC.

Regarding this clonotype: Just one base apart from a much larger clone, this may be a read error. J is TRBJ2-2 and V is TRBV7-9; D remains ambiguous. Trimming took 4 bases from V and 4 from J, leaving 4 bases between them. The CDR3 consists of 12 residues. Per germline, CDR1 SEHNR and CDR2 FQNEAQ (reference sequence). The CDR3 DNA sequence: TGTGCCAGCAGCTCAAGCACCGGGGAGCTGTTTTTT. Its protein product is CASSSSTGELFF.

The rearrangement links TRBV11-3 to TRBJ2-3; 10 bases line up with TRBD2. There are 16 residues in the CDR3. V trimming: 4 bases; J trimming: 6 bases; junction bases outside the gene matches: 10. The V gene's germline CDR1 is SGHNT and CDR2 YENEEA. CDR3 residues: CASSSRLAGRWDTQYF. The CDR3 DNA sequence: TGTGCCAGCAGCTCTAGACTAGCGGGCCGGTGGGATACGCAGTATTTT.

The chain joins TRBV7-7 to TRBJ2-1, with TRBD2 matching 13 bases. The V and J ends lost 4 bases and 6 bases, in that order; junction bases with no gene match: 6. The CDR3 length is 16 residues. Germline CDR1 SSHAT, CDR2 FNYEAQ (reference sequence). The CDR3 DNA reads as TGTGCCAGCAGCTCATCAGGACTAGCGGGAGTCAATGAGCAGTTCTTC. Its translation: CASSSSGLAGVNEQFF.

V gene TRBV12-3 or TRBV12-4 combines with J gene TRBJ2-7; D is perhaps TRBD1 (6 bases). V dropped 6 bases and J dropped 0 bases, with 12 bases sitting between them. This CDR3 has 14 residues. The CDR3 region has the DNA TGTGCCAGCAGCCTCCAGGGGAGCTCCTACGAGCAGTACTTC. Protein sequence: CASSLQGSSYEQYF.

This clonotype occurred a few times. The chain combines TRBV11-2 with TRBJ2-6; the D is unclear. The ends were cut back, 2 bases at V and 1 base at J, with 6 bases in the middle. There are 15 residues in the CDR3. Germline values: CDR1 SGHAT, CDR2 FQNNGV. CDR3 DNA sequence: TGTGCCAGCAGCTTAAGCCATTCTGGGGCCAACGTCCTGACTTTC. Translating it yields CASSLSHSGANVLTF.

The gene calls are TRBV10-3 and TRBJ2-2; D uncertain. Deletions cut 4 bases from V and 0 bases from J, with 15 bases between. The CDR3 consists of 17 residues. From germline, CDR1 is ENHRY and CDR2 SYGVKD. CDR3 in DNA: TGTGCCATCAGTGTTATCACTTACGCCGCGAACACCGGGGAGCTGTTTTTT. The encoded protein is CAISVITYAANTGELFF.